A single sample gave rise to the 11 T cell receptor beta chains below, sequenced in a study of CD8 T cells in Susac syndrome. After extraction with the RNeasy kit, about 0.45 to 1 ug of the RNA was reverse transcribed using random hexamers. One entry per CDR3 protein results from TCRdb running MiXCR on the immunoSEQ multiplex PCR reads. This sample has around 270,000 distinct CDR3 sequences, with approximately 85% found just once. Specimen: CD8+ T cells from PBMCs. Receptor source: a human donor with multiple sclerosis.

This chain links TRBV12-3 or TRBV12-4 with TRBJ1-1; no definite D call. CDR3 length equals 16 residues. The V and J ends lost 5 bases and 0 bases respectively, with 16 bases between them. CDR3 DNA sequence: TGTGCCAGCAGTGCAATGGTCGACCCCATGAACACTGAAGCTTTCTTT. This sequence encodes CASSAMVDPMNTEAFF.

The chain joins TRBV27 to TRBJ2-7; D ambiguous. Germline CDR1 reads MNHEY; CDR2 reads SMNVEV (reference sequence). V lost 2 bases and J 0 bases, leaving 8 bases between the germline ends. The CDR3 covers 14 residues. The CDR3 loop is CASSLMWGSYEQYF. For the CDR3, the DNA is TGTGCCAGCAGTTTAATGTGGGGCTCCTACGAGCAGTACTTC.

The chain couples TRBV28 to TRBJ2-2; D may match TRBD1 or TRBD2 (7 bases each). The CDR3 contains 24 residues. Trimming took 3 bases from V and 2 from J, leaving 37 bases between them. Germline-derived CDR1 and CDR2 are MDHEN and SYDVKM. Here the CDR3 reads CASSFPGTAKPGLPSGRNTGELFF. The CDR3 bases are TGTGCCAGCAGTTTCCCCGGGACAGCCAAGCCGGGACTACCCTCGGGTAGAAACACCGGGGAGCTGTTTTTT.

The rearrangement joins TRBV28 to TRBJ1-1; D uncertain. The CDR3 spans 14 residues. V was pared by 1 base and J by 1 base, with 7 bases between. Germline CDR1 and CDR2: MDHEN and SYDVKM. The CDR3 loop reads CASSLLEENTEAFF. In DNA, the CDR3 is TGTGCCAGCAGTTTATTAGAGGAGAACACTGAAGCTTTCTTT.

This chain links TRBV20-1 with TRBJ2-3; D remains unclear. Trimming stripped 6 bases from V and 2 bases from J, with 9 bases between. Germline V gives CDR1 DFQATT, CDR2 SNEGSKA (reference sequence). The length of the CDR3 is 12 residues. DNA for the CDR3: TGCAGTGCCCAGTGGTACACAGATACGCAGTATTTT. Protein: CSAQWYTDTQYF.

For the CDR3, the DNA is TGTGCCAGCAGTTCTCCGGGACCCAACACTGAAGCTTTCTTT. This sequence encodes CASSSPGPNTEAFF. V is TRBV6-2 or TRBV6-3 and J is TRBJ1-1; D may be TRBD1 (5 bases). CDR1 MNHEY and CDR2 SVGEGT come from the germline V gene. V was trimmed by 4 bases and J by 2 bases, leaving 11 bases between them. The CDR3 runs to 14 residues.

Details on this clonotype: Sequence at one end of the junction differs from germline and may be a read error. The V gene is TRBV7-2, the J gene TRBJ2-3; TRBD2 matches at 7 bases. This CDR3 comprises 14 residues. Germline V gives CDR1 SGHTA, CDR2 FQGNSA. The DNA for the CDR3 is TGTGCCAGCAGCATAGCGGGCAGCACAGATACGCAGTATTTT. Translating gives CASSIAGSTDTQYF.

V usage is TRBV6-5 and J usage is TRBJ2-1, with 10 positions matching TRBD2. Germline V gene data show CDR1 as MNHEY and CDR2 as SVGAGI. There are 15 residues in the CDR3. The junction had 8 bases not matched to a gene; V was cut back by 4 bases and J by 8 bases. The CDR3 spells CASSSPSGSGDEQFF. The CDR3 DNA sequence: TGTGCCAGCAGTTCCCCTAGCGGGAGCGGTGATGAGCAGTTCTTC.

The rearrangement joins TRBV27 to TRBJ2-7; 8 bases fit TRBD2. CDR3 size: 15 residues. Germline lookup yields CDR1 MNHEY and CDR2 SMNVEV (reference sequence). The trim removed 4 bases at V and 4 bases at J, leaving 9 bases unmatched. CDR3 sequence: CASSSIAGPPYEQYF. The DNA of the CDR3 is TGTGCCAGCAGTTCTATAGCGGGGCCCCCATACGAGCAGTACTTC.

The genes are TRBV19 and TRBJ1-1, with D hard to call. This CDR3 spans 14 amino acids. V was shortened by 6 bases and J by 7 bases, with 18 bases between the two germline ends. Germline V CDR1 and CDR2: LNHDA, SQIVND (reference sequence). The chain's CDR3 is CASSPSVGSSEAFF. For the CDR3, the DNA is TGTGCCAGTAGCCCGTCGGTCGGAAGTAGTGAAGCTTTCTTT. The full variable domain, its missing parts supplied by reference TRBV19 and TRBJ1-1, is DGGITQSPKYLFRKEGQNVTLSCEQNLNHDAMYWYRQDPGQGLRLIYYSQIVNDFQKGDIAEGYSVSREKKESFPLTVTSAQKNPTAFYLCASSPSVGSSEAFFGQGTRLTVV.

This clonotype is a singleton in its sample. This chain uses TRBV7-6 with TRBJ1-1, with D perhaps matching TRBD1 (6 bases). The V gene's germline CDR1 is SGHVS and CDR2 FNYEAQ. V was trimmed by 5 bases and J by 4 bases, leaving 17 bases between them. This CDR3 comprises 15 residues. The CDR3 bases are TGTGCCAGCAGCCGTGGGACATCCGCGGGCACTGAAGCTTTCTTT. Its protein product is CASSRGTSAGTEAFF.